Given below is one T cell receptor (beta chain) in context. Its antigen is not identified. The data are from a study of cytomegalovirus exposure and HLA in healthy donors. In the study overall: Among the roughly 380 donors who were genotyped, approximately 83% fell in the genetic ancestry cluster that is associated with self-reported Caucasian donors. The study's findings and limits: As a later analysis revealed, most CMV-associated TCR beta chains appeared HLA-restricted. TCR beta V segments were, for the most part, productive about 87% or about 30% of the time in an earlier analysis.

A multiplex PCR was run with 60 Vbeta primers and 13 Jbeta primers. Some clones are missing from TCRdb's copy, which holds only in-frame ones; the method was immunoSEQ multiplex PCR. The sample contains roughly 88,000 clones, approximately 80% of which appear only once. The clonotype comes from a man under 40 in good health and CMV-seropositive. Sequences were obtained from PBMCs.

As DNA, the CDR3 is TGTGCCAGCAGTGACCCGGGGTTCACAGATACGCAGTATTTT. Its protein product is CASSDPGFTDTQYF. The rearrangement uses TRBV2 and TRBJ2-3; possibly TRBD2 for D (5 bases). The V gene lost 3 bases and the J gene lost 2 bases, with 9 bases spanning the gap. The CDR3 runs to 14 residues. Germline lookup yields CDR1 SNHLY and CDR2 FYNNEI.